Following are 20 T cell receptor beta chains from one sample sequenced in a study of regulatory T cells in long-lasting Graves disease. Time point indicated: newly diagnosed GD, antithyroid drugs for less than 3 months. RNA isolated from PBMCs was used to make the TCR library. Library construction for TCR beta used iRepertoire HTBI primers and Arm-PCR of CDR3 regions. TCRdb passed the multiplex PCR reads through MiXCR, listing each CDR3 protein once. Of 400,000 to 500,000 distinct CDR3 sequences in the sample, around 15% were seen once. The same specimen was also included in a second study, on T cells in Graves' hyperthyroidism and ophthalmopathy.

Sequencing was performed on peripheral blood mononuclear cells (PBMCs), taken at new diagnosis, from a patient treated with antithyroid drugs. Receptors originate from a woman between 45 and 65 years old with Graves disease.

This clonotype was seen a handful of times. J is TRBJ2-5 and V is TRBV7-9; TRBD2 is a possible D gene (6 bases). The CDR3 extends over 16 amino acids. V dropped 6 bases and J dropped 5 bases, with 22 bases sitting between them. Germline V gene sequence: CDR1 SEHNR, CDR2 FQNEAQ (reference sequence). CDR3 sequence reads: CASSPMGEYRGETQYF. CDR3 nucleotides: TGTGCCAGCAGTCCGATGGGGGAGTACCGGGGGGAGACCCAGTACTTC. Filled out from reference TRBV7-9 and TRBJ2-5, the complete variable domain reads DTGVSQNPRHKITKRGQNVTFRCDPISEHNRLYWYRQTLGQGPEFLTYFQNEAQLEKSRLLSDRFSAERPKGSFSTLEIQRTEQGDSAMYLCASSPMGEYRGETQYFGPGTRLLVL.

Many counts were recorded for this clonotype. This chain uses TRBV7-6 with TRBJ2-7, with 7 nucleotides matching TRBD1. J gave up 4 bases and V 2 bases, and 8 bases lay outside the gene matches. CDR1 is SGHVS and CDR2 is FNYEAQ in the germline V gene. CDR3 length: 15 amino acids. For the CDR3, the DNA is TGTGCCAGCAGCTTATATCAGGGACAGCGTTACGAGCAGTACTTC. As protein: CASSLYQGQRYEQYF.

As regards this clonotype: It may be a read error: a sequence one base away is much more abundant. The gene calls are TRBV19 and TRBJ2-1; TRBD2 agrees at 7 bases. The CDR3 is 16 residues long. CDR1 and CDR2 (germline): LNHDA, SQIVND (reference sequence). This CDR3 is CASRGGDRVNTDEQSF. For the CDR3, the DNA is TGTGCCAGTAGGGGGGGGGATCGAGTCAACACTGACGAGCAGTCCTTC.

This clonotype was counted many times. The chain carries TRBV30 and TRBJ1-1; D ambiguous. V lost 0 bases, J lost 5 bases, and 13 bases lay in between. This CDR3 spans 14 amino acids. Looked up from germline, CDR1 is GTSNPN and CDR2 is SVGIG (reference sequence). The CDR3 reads CAWSVSGKRTEAFF. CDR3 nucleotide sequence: TGTGCCTGGAGTGTCTCGGGAAAGCGGACTGAAGCTTTCTTT.

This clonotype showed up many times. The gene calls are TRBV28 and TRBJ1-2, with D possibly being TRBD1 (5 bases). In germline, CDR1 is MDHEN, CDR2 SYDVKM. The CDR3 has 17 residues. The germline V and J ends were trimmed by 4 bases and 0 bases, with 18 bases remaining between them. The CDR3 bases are TGTGCCAGCAGTTACCAGGGTTGGTTCCGGGCTAACTATGGCTACACCTTC. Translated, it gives CASSYQGWFRANYGYTF.

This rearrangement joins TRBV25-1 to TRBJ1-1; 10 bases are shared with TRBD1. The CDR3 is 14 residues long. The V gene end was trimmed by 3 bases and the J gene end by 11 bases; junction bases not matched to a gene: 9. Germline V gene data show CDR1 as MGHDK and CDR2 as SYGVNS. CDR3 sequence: CASSDGRTGGVAFF. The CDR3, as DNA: TGTGCCAGCAGTGACGGCCGGACAGGGGGTGTGGCTTTCTTT.

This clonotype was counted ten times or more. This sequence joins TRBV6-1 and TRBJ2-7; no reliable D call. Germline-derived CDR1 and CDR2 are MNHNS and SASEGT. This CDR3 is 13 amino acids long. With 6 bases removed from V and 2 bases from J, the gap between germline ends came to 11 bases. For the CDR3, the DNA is TGTGCCAGCAGGAGCACGCGAACCTACGAGCAGTACTTC. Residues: CASRSTRTYEQYF.

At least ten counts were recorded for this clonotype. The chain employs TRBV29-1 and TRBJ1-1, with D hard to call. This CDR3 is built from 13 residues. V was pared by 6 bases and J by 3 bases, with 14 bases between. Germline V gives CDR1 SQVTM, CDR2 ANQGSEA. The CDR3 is CSVHRTADTEAFF. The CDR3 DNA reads TGCAGCGTGCATCGCACCGCAGACACTGAAGCTTTCTTT.

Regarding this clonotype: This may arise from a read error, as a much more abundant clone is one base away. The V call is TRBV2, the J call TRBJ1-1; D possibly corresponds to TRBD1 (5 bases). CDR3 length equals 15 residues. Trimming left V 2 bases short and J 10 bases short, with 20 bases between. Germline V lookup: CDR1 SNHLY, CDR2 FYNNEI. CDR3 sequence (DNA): TGTGCCAGCAGTGAATTTCGGGGGAGTGAAGCTGGAGCTTTCTTT. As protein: CASSEFRGSEAGAFF.

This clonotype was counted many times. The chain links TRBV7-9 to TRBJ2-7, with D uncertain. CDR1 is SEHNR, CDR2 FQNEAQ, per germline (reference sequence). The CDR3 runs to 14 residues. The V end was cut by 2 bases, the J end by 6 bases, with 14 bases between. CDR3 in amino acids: CASSLPGQSSEQYF. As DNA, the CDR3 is TGTGCCAGCAGCTTACCCGGCCAGTCCAGCGAGCAGTACTTC.

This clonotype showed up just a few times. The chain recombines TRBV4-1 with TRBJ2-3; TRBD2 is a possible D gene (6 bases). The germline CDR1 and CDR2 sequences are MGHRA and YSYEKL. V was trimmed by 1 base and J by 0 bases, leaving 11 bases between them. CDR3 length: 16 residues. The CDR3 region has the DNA TGCGCCAGCAGCCAAGGGGACTTCCTTAGCACAGATACGCAGTATTTT. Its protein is CASSQGDFLSTDTQYF.

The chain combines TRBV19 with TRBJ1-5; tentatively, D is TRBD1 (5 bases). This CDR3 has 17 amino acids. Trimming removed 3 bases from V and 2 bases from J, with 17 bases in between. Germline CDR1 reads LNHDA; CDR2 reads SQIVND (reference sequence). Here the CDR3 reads CASSIGGTVGGNQPQHF. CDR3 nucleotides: TGTGCCAGTAGTATCGGAGGGACGGTGGGCGGCAATCAGCCCCAGCATTTT.

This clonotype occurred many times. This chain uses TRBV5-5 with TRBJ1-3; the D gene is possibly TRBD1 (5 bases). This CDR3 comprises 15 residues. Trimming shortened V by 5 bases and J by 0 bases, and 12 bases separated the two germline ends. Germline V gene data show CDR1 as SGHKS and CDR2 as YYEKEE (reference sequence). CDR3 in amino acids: CASRWRDFSGNTIYF. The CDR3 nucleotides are TGTGCCAGCAGGTGGAGGGACTTCTCTGGAAACACCATATATTTT.

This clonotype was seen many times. CDR3 coding DNA: TGTGCCAGCAGCCGACAGGGGTACAATGAGCAGTTCTTC. Translated, it gives CASSRQGYNEQFF. The chain carries TRBV3-1 and TRBJ2-1; 8 nucleotides line up with TRBD1. The CDR3 contains 13 residues. Unmatched junction bases numbered 0, after V lost 4 bases and J lost 4 bases. Germline CDR1 and CDR2: LGHDT and YNNKEL (reference sequence).

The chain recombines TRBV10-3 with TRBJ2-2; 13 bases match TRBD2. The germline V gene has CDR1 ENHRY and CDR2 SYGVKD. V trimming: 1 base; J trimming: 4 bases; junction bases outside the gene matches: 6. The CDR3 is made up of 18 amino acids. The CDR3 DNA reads TGTGCCATCAGTGAGTTTGAGACTAGCGGGAGGTTCACCGGGGAGCTGTTTTTT. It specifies CAISEFETSGRFTGELFF.

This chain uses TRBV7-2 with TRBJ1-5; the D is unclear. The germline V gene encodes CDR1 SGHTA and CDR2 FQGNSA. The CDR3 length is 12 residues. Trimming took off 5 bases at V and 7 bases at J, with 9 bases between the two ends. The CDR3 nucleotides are TGTGCCAGCAGCCATACGCACCAGCCCCAGCATTTT. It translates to CASSHTHQPQHF.

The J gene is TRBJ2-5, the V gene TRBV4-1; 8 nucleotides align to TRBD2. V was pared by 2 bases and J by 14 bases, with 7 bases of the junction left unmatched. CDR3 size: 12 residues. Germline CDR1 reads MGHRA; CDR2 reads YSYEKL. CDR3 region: CASSQNSGKHYF. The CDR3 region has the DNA TGCGCCAGCAGCCAAAATAGCGGGAAGCACTACTTC.

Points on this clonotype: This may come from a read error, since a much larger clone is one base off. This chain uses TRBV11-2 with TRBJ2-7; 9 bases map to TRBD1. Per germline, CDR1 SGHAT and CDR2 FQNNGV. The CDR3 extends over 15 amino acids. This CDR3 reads CASSLTPGQGYDQYF. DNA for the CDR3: TGTGCCAGCAGCTTAACCCCGGGACAGGGTTACGATCAGTACTTC.

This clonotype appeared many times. The CDR3 here is CASTRGPYEQYF. The CDR3 DNA is TGTGCCAGCACTCGGGGGCCCTACGAGCAGTACTTC. V is TRBV2 and J is TRBJ2-7; the D gene could be TRBD1 or TRBD2 (6 bases each). This CDR3 is built from 12 residues. With 7 bases removed from V and 2 bases from J, the gap between germline ends came to 9 bases. CDR1 SNHLY and CDR2 FYNNEI come from the germline V gene.

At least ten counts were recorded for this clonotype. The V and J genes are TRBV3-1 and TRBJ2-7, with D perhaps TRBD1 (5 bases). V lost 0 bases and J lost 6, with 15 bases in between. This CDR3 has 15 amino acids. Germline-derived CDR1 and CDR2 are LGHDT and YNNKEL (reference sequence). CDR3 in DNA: TGTGCCAGCAGCCAAGACCGCGCAGGGATAGCCGAGCAGTACTTC. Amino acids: CASSQDRAGIAEQYF.